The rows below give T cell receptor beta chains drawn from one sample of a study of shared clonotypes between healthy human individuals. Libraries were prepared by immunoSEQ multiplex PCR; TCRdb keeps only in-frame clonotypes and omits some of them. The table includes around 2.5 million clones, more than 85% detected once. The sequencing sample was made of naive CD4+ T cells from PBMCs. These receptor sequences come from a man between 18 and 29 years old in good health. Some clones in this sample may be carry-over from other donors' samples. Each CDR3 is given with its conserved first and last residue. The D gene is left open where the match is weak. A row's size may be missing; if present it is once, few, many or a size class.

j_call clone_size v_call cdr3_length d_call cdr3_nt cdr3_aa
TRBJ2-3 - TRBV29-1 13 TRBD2 TGCGCTGGAGGGACTAGCGGGACAGATACGCAGTATTTT CAGGTSGTDTQYF
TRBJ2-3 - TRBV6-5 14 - TGTGCCAGCAGTTACTCTTCCCGGGCAGATACGCAGTATTTT CASSYSSRADTQYF
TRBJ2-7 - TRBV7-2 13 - TGTGCCAGCAGCTTAGCTGCCCCCTACGAGCAGTACTTC CASSLAAPYEQYF
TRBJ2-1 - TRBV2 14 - TGTGCCAGCAGCGCCACTAGGGCTTACAATGAGCAGTTCTTC CASSATRAYNEQFF
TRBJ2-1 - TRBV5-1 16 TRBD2 TGCGCCAGCAGCCAACCCACTAGCGGGAGGGACAATGAGCAGTTCTTC CASSQPTSGRDNEQFF
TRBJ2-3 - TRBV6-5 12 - TGTGCCAGCAGATCCGGTGCAGATACGCAGTATTTT CASRSGADTQYF
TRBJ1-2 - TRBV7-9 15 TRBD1 TGTGCCAGCAGCCCTGGACAGGGTCAAGGTAAAGGCTACACCTTC CASSPGQGQGKGYTF
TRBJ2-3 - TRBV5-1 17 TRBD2 TGCGCCAGCAGTTCGGGACTAGCGGGAGCCGGGGGAGATACGCAGTATTTT CASSSGLAGAGGDTQYF
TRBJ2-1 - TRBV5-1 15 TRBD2 TGCGCCAGCAGCTCCGGGGGGATTTCCTACAATGAGCAGTTCTTC CASSSGGISYNEQFF
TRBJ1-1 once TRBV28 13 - TGTGCCAGCAGTTTTCGGCGCAACACTGAAGCTTTCTTT CASSFRRNTEAFF
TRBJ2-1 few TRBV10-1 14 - TGCGCCAGCAGTGAGTCCCCCTCGGGCAATGAGCAGTTCTTC CASSESPSGNEQFF
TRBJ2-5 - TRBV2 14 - TGTGCCAGCAGTCCCTTGACAGAGGAAGAGACCCAGTACTTC CASSPLTEEETQYF
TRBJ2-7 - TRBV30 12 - TGTGCCTGGAGAAGGGACCCAGGTGAGCAGTACTTC CAWRRDPGEQYF
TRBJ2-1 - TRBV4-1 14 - TGCGCCAGCAGCCAAGCGAGGAGGAACAATGAGCAGTTCTTC CASSQARRNNEQFF
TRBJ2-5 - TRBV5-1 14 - TGCGCCAGCAGCTTGGGGGACTCTCAAGAGACCCAGTACTTC CASSLGDSQETQYF
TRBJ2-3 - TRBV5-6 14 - TGTGCCAGCAGCTTAGGACGGAGCACAGATACGCAGTATTTT CASSLGRSTDTQYF
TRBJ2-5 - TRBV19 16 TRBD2 TGTGCCAGTAGTATCGGGACTAGCGTTAATCCTGAGACCCAGTACTTC CASSIGTSVNPETQYF
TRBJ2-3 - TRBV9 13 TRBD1 TGTGCCAGCAACAGGGGGCTCACAGATACGCAGTATTTT CASNRGLTDTQYF
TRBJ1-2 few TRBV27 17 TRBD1 TGTGCCAGCAGCACCGGGACAGGGGCCTTCGGGGGCTATGGCTACACCTTC CASSTGTGAFGGYGYTF
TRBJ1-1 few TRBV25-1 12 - TGTGCCAGCAGTGGGCAGCACACTGAAGCTTTCTTT CASSGQHTEAFF
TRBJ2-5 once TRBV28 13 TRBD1 TGTGCCAGCAGTTTAAAGGGGGCGGAGGTCCAGTACTTC CASSLKGAEVQYF
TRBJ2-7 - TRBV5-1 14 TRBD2 TGCGCCAGCAGCTTAGCCCTAGCGGGAGACGAGCAGTACTTC CASSLALAGDEQYF
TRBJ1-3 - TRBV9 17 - TGTGCCAGCAGCCCCCGTGGGTTGGGGTCCTCTGGAAACACCATATATTTT CASSPRGLGSSGNTIYF
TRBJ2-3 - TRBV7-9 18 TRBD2 TGTGCCAGCAGCCGCCCCCCCCTTCCTAGCGGGAGCACAGATACGCAGTATTTT CASSRPPLPSGSTDTQYF
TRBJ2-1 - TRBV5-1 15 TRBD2 TGCGCCAGCAGCTTGGGAGCGGGAGGGCCGAGTGAGCAGTTCTTC CASSLGAGGPSEQFF
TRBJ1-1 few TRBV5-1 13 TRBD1 TGCGCCAGCAGCAGGGACAGGGTTTCAATAGCTTTCTTT CASSRDRVSIAFF
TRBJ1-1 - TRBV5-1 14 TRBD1 TGCGCCAGCAGCTTTCAGGGGGGAGGCACTGAAGCTTTCTTT CASSFQGGGTEAFF
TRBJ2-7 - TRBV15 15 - TGTGCCACCAGCGCTATGTTCGGACCCTCCTACGAGCAGTACTTC CATSAMFGPSYEQYF
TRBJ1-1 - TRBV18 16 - TGTGCCAGCTCCCCGGCGCAGGCACGAACGGGACCTGAAGCTTTCTTT CASSPAQARTGPEAFF
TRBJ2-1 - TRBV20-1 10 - TGCAGTGCCCCGAGGAATGAGCAGTTCTTC CSAPRNEQFF
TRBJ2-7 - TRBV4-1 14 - TGCGCCAGCAGCCAAGATGTGGGAGGAAACGAGCAGTACTTC CASSQDVGGNEQYF
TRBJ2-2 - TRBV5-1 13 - TGCGCCAGTAGGGGACAAGACACCGGGGAGCTGTTTTTT CASRGQDTGELFF
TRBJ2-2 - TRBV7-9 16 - TGTGCCAGCAGCTTTTTCCCTCGCATCGGCGAGCGGGAGCTGTTTTTT CASSFFPRIGERELFF
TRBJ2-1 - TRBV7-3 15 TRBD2 TGTGCCAGCAGCTTCGGCGGGAGCTCCTACAATGAGCAGTTCTTC CASSFGGSSYNEQFF
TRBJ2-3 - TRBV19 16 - TGTGCCAGTAGTTCGAGACTAGTAATTGGGAAAGATACGCAGTATTTT CASSSRLVIGKDTQYF
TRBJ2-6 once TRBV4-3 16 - TGCGCCAGCAGCCAAGACGGGGGTGCAGGGGCCAACGTCCTGACTTTC CASSQDGGAGANVLTF
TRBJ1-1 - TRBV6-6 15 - TGTGCCAGCAGCCCCAACCGGGACGGAGACACTGAAGCTTTCTTT CASSPNRDGDTEAFF
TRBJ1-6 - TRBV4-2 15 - TGTGCCAGCAGCCAAGCACTGCAGGGCAATTCACCCCTCCACTTT CASSQALQGNSPLHF
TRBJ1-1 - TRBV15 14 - TGTGCCACCAGCAGAGATCGTGGGAACACTGAAGCTTTCTTT CATSRDRGNTEAFF
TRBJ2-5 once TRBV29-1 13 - TGCAGCGTTGCCGGGAGCATACAAGAGACCCAGTACTTC CSVAGSIQETQYF
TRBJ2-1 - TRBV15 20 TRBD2 TGTGCCACCAGCAGAGAAAGCCTAGCGGGAGGACCCCGCTCCTACAATGAGCAGTTCTTC CATSRESLAGGPRSYNEQFF
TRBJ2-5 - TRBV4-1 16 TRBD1 TGCGCCAGCAGCCAGGTCCCGGGACAGGGATTGGAGACCCAGTACTTC CASSQVPGQGLETQYF
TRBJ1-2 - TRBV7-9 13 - TGTGCCAGCAGCTTGGATATACCAAGGGGCTACACCTTC CASSLDIPRGYTF
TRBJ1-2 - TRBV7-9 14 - TGTGCCAGCAGCTTGGGGGGTTCCCACTCCGGCTACACCTTC CASSLGGSHSGYTF
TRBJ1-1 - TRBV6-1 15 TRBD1 TGTGCCAGCAGTGAAGTCCAGGGGGTGGGCACTGAAGCTTTCTTT CASSEVQGVGTEAFF
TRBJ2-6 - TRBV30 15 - TGTGCCTGGAGTGTAATGGGCGCTGGGGCCAACGTCCTGACTTTC CAWSVMGAGANVLTF
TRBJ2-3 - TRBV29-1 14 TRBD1 TGCAGCGTTGAAGATCGGACAGGGGCAGATACGCAGTATTTT CSVEDRTGADTQYF
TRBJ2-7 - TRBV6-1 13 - TGTGCCAGCAGTGTGGACAGCTCCTACGAGCAGTACTTC CASSVDSSYEQYF